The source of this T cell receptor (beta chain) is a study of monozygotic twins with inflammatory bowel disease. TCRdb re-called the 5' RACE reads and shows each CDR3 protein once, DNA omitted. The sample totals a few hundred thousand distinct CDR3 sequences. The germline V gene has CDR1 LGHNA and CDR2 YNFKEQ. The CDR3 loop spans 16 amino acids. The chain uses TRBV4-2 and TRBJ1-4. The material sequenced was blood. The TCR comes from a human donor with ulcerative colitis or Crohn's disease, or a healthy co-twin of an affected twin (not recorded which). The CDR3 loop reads CASSQVNHATNEKLFF.